The present T cell receptor (beta chain) was sequenced within a study of response to subunit inactivated influenza vaccine. TCRdb fed the RT-PCR reads into MiXCR, producing one record per CDR3 protein. This sample has 500,000 or so distinct CDR3 sequences, with 9.5% to 13% found just once. General observations from the study: That few new T cells are recruited by each seasonal influenza vaccination was the authors' suggestion.

This CDR3 has 15 amino acids. The germline V gene has CDR1 SEHNR and CDR2 FQNEAQ (reference sequence). Germline trimming cut 5 bases from V and 2 bases from J; bases unmatched to any gene: 9. The sample holds a few counts of this clonotype. Its target is unknown. The clonotype originates from a man over 45 who received an inactivated influenza vaccine. The V call is TRBV7-9, the J call TRBJ2-7; 7 bases line up with TRBD1. Here the sequenced sample was PBMCs from blood, taken roughly 48 days after vaccination. The CDR3 DNA reads as TGTGCCAGCAGCGATGACAGGGAACCTACCTACGAGCAGTACTTC. Translating gives CASSDDREPTYEQYF. The whole variable domain, filled in from reference TRBV7-9 and TRBJ2-7, reads DTGVSQNPRHKITKRGQNVTFRCDPISEHNRLYWYRQTLGQGPEFLTYFQNEAQLEKSRLLSDRFSAERPKGSFSTLEIQRTEQGDSAMYLCASSDDREPTYEQYFGPGTRLTVT.